This T cell receptor (beta chain) was obtained from a study of post-analysis software for immune sequencing data. Looking at the study overall: Patients had relapsing-remitting, secondary progressive or progressive-relapsing multiple sclerosis; some lacked subtype.

Findings of the study overall: Patients with multiple sclerosis recorded significantly lower normalized Chao1 diversity than controls, the study found. Among a few TRBV segments more frequent in patients than controls were TRBV5-6, TRBV5-1 and TRBV20-1.

On this clonotype: Its antigen remains unidentified.

TCR beta libraries were prepared from cDNA with unique molecular identifiers. Once roughly 0.95 to 10 million T cells were used, some 500,000 cDNA molecules resulted. TCRdb redid the calling of the PCR reads with MiXCR, one entry per CDR3 protein. The sample shows about 680,000 distinct CDR3 sequences, more than 50% of them seen only once. This CDR3 has 17 residues. Germline V gene data show CDR1 as SQVTM and CDR2 as ANQGSEA. V lost 7 bases and J 2 bases, leaving 26 bases between the germline ends. The genes are TRBV29-1 and TRBJ2-5; weak D call: TRBD2 (5 bases). The specimen was blood. The clonotype originates from a girl aged 2-10 years with multiple sclerosis. This CDR3 reads CSGVGSDPDGRQETQYF. In DNA, the CDR3 is TGCAGCGGGGTGGGGAGTGATCCCGACGGAAGACAAGAGACCCAGTACTTC.